This entry lists 12 T cell receptor beta chains sequenced from one sample in a study of STAT5B mutations in CD4+ large granular lymphocyte leukemia. TCRdb's copy holds only in-frame clones and misses some; the assay was immunoSEQ multiplex PCR. The table lists around 30,000 clones, 70% to 75% of them singletons. Material: CD4+ T cells from blood buffy coats. All receptors come from a human donor in good health.

CDR3 DNA sequence: TGTGCCAGCACAGACAGGGCGGCTCAGCCCCAGCATTTT. This codes for CASTDRAAQPQHF. The chain employs TRBV28 and TRBJ1-5; 7 bases match TRBD1. Germline assignment: CDR1 MDHEN and CDR2 SYDVKM. The length of the CDR3 is 13 residues. V was pared by 7 bases and J by 6 bases, with 6 bases of the junction left unmatched.

The chain has TRBV28 and TRBJ2-7, with D maybe TRBD2 (6 bases). Germline V lookup: CDR1 MDHEN, CDR2 SYDVKM. Trimming shortened V by 5 bases and J by 3 bases, and 14 bases separated the two germline ends. The CDR3 is made up of 14 amino acids. The CDR3 DNA sequence: TGTGCCAGCAGTCTTAGCGGAGCGAGCTACGAGCAGTACTTC. Protein sequence: CASSLSGASYEQYF.

The chain combines TRBV7-9 with TRBJ2-1, with TRBD1 matching over 7 bases. There are 15 residues in the CDR3. The junction had 5 bases not matched to a gene; V was cut back by 4 bases and J by 2 bases. Germline V gene lookup returns CDR1 SEHNR and CDR2 FQNEAQ (reference sequence). CDR3 nucleotides: TGTGCCAGCAGCTGGGGACAGACCGCCTACAATGAGCAGTTCTTC. Translating it yields CASSWGQTAYNEQFF.

The rearrangement links TRBV7-9 to TRBJ2-1; 9 bases line up with TRBD2. Per the germline V gene, CDR1 is SEHNR and CDR2 is FQNEAQ (reference sequence). The CDR3 has 15 residues. J gave up 5 bases and V 1 base, and 3 bases lay outside the gene matches. The CDR3 sequence: CASSLGTSAHNEQFF. In DNA form, the CDR3 reads TGTGCCAGCAGCTTAGGGACTAGCGCTCACAATGAGCAGTTCTTC.

This chain's CDR3 is CARLDGLENYGYTF. The CDR3, as DNA: TGTGCCAGGTTGGACGGTCTTGAGAACTATGGCTACACCTTC. This chain links TRBV2 with TRBJ1-2; D unresolved. CDR1 is SNHLY, CDR2 FYNNEI, per germline. The CDR3 runs to 14 residues. V was cut by 9 bases and J by 2 bases, with 16 bases left in between.

J is TRBJ2-5 and V is TRBV4-1, with D possibly being TRBD2 (6 bases). Per the germline V gene, CDR1 is MGHRA and CDR2 is YSYEKL. The V gene lost 0 bases and the J gene lost 3 bases, with 8 bases spanning the gap. This CDR3 region has 14 residues. In nucleotides, the CDR3 is TGCGCCAGCAGCCAAGAGGGGGGTGAAGAGACCCAGTACTTC. This translates into CASSQEGGEETQYF.

This clone has just a few counts. The genes are TRBV30 and TRBJ1-6; weak D call: TRBD1 (5 bases). The germline gives CDR1 GTSNPN, CDR2 SVGIG (reference sequence). V lost 1 base, J lost 10 bases, and 14 bases lay in between. The CDR3 is 14 amino acids. CDR3 in amino acids: CAWSDGRGVSPLHF. The CDR3 DNA sequence: TGTGCCTGGAGTGACGGTCGGGGGGTCTCACCCCTCCACTTT.

This sequence joins TRBV6-5 and TRBJ2-1; 7 bases are shared with TRBD2. The germline gives CDR1 MNHEY, CDR2 SVGAGI. The CDR3 totals 16 residues. The V gene end was trimmed by 4 bases and the J gene end by 1 base; junction bases not matched to a gene: 7. Written as DNA, the CDR3 is TGTGCCAGCAGTTCCTCCGGGGGGAGATCCTACAATGAGCAGTTCTTC. This translates into CASSSSGGRSYNEQFF.

The chain uses TRBV28 and TRBJ2-7; no reliable D call. Trimming removed 6 bases from V and 1 base from J, with 10 bases in between. This CDR3 has 13 residues. Germline V CDR1 and CDR2: MDHEN, SYDVKM. Here the CDR3 reads CASRAKGSYEQYF. CDR3 nucleotide sequence: TGTGCCAGCAGGGCGAAGGGTTCCTACGAGCAGTACTTC.

This clone has a single count. This chain links TRBV4-2 with TRBJ1-5, with D perhaps TRBD1 (6 bases). The V end was cut by 1 base, the J end by 4 bases, with 8 bases between. This CDR3 has 14 amino acids. Germline V gene data show CDR1 as LGHNA and CDR2 as YNFKEQ. The chain's CDR3 is CASSQGQANQPQHF. CDR3 coding DNA: TGTGCCAGCAGCCAAGGACAGGCGAATCAGCCCCAGCATTTT.

J is TRBJ1-4 and V is TRBV4-3; a weak D match, TRBD1 (5 bases). V was clipped by 0 bases and J by 0 bases, with 8 bases between them. The CDR3 runs 16 residues. Germline-derived CDR1 and CDR2 are LGHNA and YSLEER. This CDR3 reads CASSQDSGATNEKLFF. DNA for the CDR3: TGCGCCAGCAGCCAAGATTCGGGGGCAACTAATGAAAAACTGTTTTTT.

The V gene is TRBV15, the J gene TRBJ1-2; TRBD1 is a possible D gene (5 bases). Germline-derived CDR1 and CDR2 are LNHNV and YYDKDF (reference sequence). Trimming cost V 6 bases and J 4 bases, with 15 bases left between them. The CDR3 spans 14 residues. The CDR3 bases are TGTGCCACCAGTCCCCCCGGGGGTACCTATGGCTACACCTTC. Its translation: CATSPPGGTYGYTF.